Detailed here is one T cell receptor beta chain. This record belongs to a study of blood T cell repertoires in COVID-19. Germline V gives CDR1 SGHKS, CDR2 YYEKEE (reference sequence). The CDR3 totals 13 residues. Trimming shortened V by 4 bases and J by 2 bases, and 7 bases separated the two germline ends. Using immunoSEQ multiplex PCR, the repertoire was profiled, and TCRdb retains in-frame clones only, with some absent. The sample consists of about 130,000 clones, 77% of them appearing once. The clonotype was recovered from a man aged 80 or over with acute or convalescent COVID-19. This sequence joins TRBV5-5 and TRBJ2-1; D remains ambiguous. The sequenced sample was peripheral blood. CDR3 in amino acids: CASSRDTYNEQFF. In DNA, the CDR3 is TGTGCCAGCAGCCGAGATACCTACAATGAGCAGTTCTTC.